This T cell receptor beta chain derives from a study of post-analysis software for immune sequencing data. Study observations and caveats: Compared with controls, patients had more of 4 to 6 TRBV segments, including TRBV5-6, TRBV5-1 and TRBV20-1.

This clonotype turned up a few times. Its antigen is as yet unknown. The ends lost 5 bases at V and 5 bases at J; junction bases unmatched: 7. The length of the CDR3 is 14 residues. From germline, CDR1 is MDHEN and CDR2 SYDVKM. Unique molecular identifiers had been added to the TCR beta cDNA libraries. A single record per CDR3 protein comes from TCRdb applying MiXCR to the PCR reads. In the table there are roughly 700,000 distinct CDR3 sequences, roughly 27% of which are singletons. The gene calls are TRBV28 and TRBJ2-5, with 8 bases lining up with TRBD2. This sequence was found in a girl aged 10 to 17 with multiple sclerosis. The sample taken for sequencing was blood. CDR3 in amino acids: CASSPGGLFETQYF. CDR3 coding DNA: TGTGCCAGCAGTCCGGGAGGGCTCTTTGAGACCCAGTACTTC.